This T cell receptor (beta chain) was captured in a study of cytomegalovirus exposure and HLA in healthy donors. Whole-study context: For the approximately 360 genotyped donors, 65% to 90% fell within the Caucasian-associated ancestry cluster.

A note on this clone: Its antigen is undetermined.

Germline CDR1 reads SGHRS; CDR2 reads YFSETQ. Trimming stripped 1 base from V and 3 bases from J, with 8 bases between. This CDR3 comprises 14 residues. Study outcomes and limitations: What TCR beta sequences reportedly achieved was accurate prediction of HLA-A and HLA-B alleles in most subjects. Testing in vitro showed a few CMV-associated chains specific for CMV antigens.

The PCR was carried out with 60 Vbeta primers and 13 Jbeta primers. Measured with immunoSEQ multiplex PCR; TCRdb has only the in-frame clones, and not every one. The table records roughly 140,000 clones, roughly 76% of them present only once. Specimen: PBMCs. The genes are TRBV5-1 and TRBJ1-5; weak D call: TRBD1 (5 bases). The clonotype comes from a female donor in good health and CMV-seronegative. CDR3 protein: CASSLTGTNQPQHF. Written as DNA, the CDR3 is TGCGCCAGCAGCTTGACAGGAACCAATCAGCCCCAGCATTTT.